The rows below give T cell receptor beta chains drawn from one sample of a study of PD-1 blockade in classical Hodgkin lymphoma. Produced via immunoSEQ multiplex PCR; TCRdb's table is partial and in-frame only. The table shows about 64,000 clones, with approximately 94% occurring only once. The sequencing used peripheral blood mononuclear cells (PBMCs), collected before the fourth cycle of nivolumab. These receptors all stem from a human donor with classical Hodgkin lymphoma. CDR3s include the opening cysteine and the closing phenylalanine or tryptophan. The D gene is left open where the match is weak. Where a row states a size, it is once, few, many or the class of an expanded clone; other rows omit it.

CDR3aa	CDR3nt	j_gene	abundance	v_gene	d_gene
CASSRTALHPAFF	TGTGCCAGCAGCCGGACAGCATTACACCCAGCTTTCTTT	TRBJ1-1	few	TRBV4-2	-
CASSQDFLGQTYEQYF	TGTGCCAGCAGCCAAGATTTTCTAGGACAGACCTACGAGCAGTACTTC	TRBJ2-7	-	TRBV4-2	-
CASSLAGQANTGELFF	TGTGCCAGCAGCTTAGCAGGACAGGCGAACACCGGGGAGCTGTTTTTT	TRBJ2-2	-	TRBV7-8	TRBD1
CASRGDDWGNQPQHF	TGTGCCAGCAGGGGGGACGATTGGGGCAATCAGCCCCAGCATTTT	TRBJ1-5	-	TRBV2	-
CASSLVGGIGANYGYTF	TGTGCCAGCAGCTTAGTGGGGGGAATAGGCGCTAACTATGGCTACACCTTC	TRBJ1-2	-	TRBV7-8	-
CASSPVVPPYEQYF	TGTGCCAGCTCACCCGTTGTGCCCCCCTACGAGCAGTACTTC	TRBJ2-7	-	TRBV18	-
CASSQASAAADTQYF	TGCGCCAGCAGCCAAGCGTCGGCCGCGGCAGATACGCAGTATTTT	TRBJ2-3	-	TRBV4-1	-
CASSLGVRETQYF	TGTGCTAGCAGCTTAGGGGTTCGGGAGACCCAGTACTTC	TRBJ2-5	-	TRBV7-7	-
CASSQDRGAPTYSNQPQHF	TGTGCCAGCAGCCAAGATCGGGGCGCTCCCACCTATAGCAATCAGCCCCAGCATTTT	TRBJ1-5	-	TRBV14	-
CASSLRGTAYGYTF	TGTGCCAGCAGTTTGAGGGGGACAGCATATGGCTACACCTTC	TRBJ1-2	-	TRBV28	TRBD1
CASSQETTPGGVTQYF	TGCGCCAGCAGCCAAGAAACCACACCAGGGGGGGTTACGCAGTATTTT	TRBJ2-3	-	TRBV4-1	-
CASSLAAGRGTYNSPLHF	TGCGCCAGCAGCTTGGCCGCTGGCAGGGGGACCTATAATTCACCCCTCCACTTT	TRBJ1-6	-	TRBV5-1	TRBD1
CASSPRDTAYGAQHF	TGTGCCAGCAGCCCCCGGGACACCGCCTATGGGGCCCAGCATTTT	TRBJ1-5	-	TRBV7-2	-
CASSPTGTGAYNEQFF	TGTGCCAGCAGTCCAACCGGGACAGGGGCCTACAATGAGCAGTTCTTC	TRBJ2-1	-	TRBV28	TRBD1
CASSQSGGQTFF	TGTGCCAGCAGTCAGTCAGGGGGTCAAACTTTCTTT	TRBJ1-1	-	TRBV28	TRBD1
CASSQAQGNSPLHF	TGCGCCAGCAGCCAAGCTCAGGGAAATTCACCCCTCCACTTT	TRBJ1-6	-	TRBV4-1	-
CASSLGRGDQETQYF	TGTGCCAGCAGCTTGGGTCGGGGGGACCAAGAGACCCAGTACTTC	TRBJ2-5	-	TRBV11-3	TRBD2
CASSETRYYGYTF	TGTGCCAGCAGTGAGACCAGATACTATGGCTACACCTTC	TRBJ1-2	-	TRBV2	-
CAIELQGAGTQYF	TGTGCCATCGAATTACAGGGGGCAGGGACCCAGTACTTC	TRBJ2-5	-	TRBV6-1	TRBD1
CASSLYVGTSGDTQYF	TGTGCCAGCAGTTTATATGTGGGGACTAGCGGGGATACGCAGTATTTT	TRBJ2-3	-	TRBV27	TRBD2
CASIHFSGSSYEQYF	TGTGCCAGCATCCATTTTAGCGGTAGCTCCTACGAGCAGTACTTC	TRBJ2-7	-	TRBV27	-
CASEKQGPMNQPQHF	TGTGCCAGCGAGAAACAGGGGCCGATGAATCAGCCCCAGCATTTT	TRBJ1-5	-	TRBV6-5	TRBD1